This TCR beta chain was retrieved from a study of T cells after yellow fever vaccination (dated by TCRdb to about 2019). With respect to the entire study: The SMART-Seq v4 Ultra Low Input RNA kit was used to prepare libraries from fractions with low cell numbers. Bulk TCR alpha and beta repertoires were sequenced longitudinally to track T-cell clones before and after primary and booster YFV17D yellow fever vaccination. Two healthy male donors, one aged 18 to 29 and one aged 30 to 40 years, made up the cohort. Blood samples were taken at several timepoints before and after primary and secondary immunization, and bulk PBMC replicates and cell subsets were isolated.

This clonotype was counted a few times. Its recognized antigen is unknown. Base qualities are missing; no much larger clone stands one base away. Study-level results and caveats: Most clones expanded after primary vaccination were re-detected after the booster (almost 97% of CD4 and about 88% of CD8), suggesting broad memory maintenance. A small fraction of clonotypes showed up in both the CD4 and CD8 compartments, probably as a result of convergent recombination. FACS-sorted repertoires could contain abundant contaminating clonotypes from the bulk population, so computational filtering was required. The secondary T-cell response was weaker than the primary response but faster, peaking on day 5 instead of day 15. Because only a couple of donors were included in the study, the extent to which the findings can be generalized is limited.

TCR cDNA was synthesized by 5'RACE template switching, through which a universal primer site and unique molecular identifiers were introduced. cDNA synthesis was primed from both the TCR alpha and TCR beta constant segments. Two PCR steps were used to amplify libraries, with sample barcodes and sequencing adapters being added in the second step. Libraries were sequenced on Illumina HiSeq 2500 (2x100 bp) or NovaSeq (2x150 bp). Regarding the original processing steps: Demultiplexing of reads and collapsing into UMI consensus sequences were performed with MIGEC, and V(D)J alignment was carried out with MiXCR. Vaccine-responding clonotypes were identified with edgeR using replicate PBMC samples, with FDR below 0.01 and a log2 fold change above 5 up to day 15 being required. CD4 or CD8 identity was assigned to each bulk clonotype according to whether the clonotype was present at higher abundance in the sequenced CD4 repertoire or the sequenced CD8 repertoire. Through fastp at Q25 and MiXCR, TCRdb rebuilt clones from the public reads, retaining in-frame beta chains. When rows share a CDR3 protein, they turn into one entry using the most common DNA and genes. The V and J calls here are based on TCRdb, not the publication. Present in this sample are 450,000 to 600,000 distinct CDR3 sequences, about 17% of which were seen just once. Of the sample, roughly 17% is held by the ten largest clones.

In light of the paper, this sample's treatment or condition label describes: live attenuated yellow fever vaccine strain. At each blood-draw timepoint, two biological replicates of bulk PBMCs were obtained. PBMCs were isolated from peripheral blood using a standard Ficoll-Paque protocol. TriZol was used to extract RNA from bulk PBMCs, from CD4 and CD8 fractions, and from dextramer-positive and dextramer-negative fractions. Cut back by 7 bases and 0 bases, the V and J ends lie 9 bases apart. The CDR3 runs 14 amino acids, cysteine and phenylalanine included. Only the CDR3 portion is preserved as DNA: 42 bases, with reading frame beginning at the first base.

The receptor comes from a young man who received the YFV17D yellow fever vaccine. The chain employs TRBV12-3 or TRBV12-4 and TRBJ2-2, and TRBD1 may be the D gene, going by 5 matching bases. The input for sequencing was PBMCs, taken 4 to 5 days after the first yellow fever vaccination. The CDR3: CASIDRTNTGELFF. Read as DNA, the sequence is TGTGCCAGCATTGACAGAACGAACACCGGGGAGCTGTTTTTT.